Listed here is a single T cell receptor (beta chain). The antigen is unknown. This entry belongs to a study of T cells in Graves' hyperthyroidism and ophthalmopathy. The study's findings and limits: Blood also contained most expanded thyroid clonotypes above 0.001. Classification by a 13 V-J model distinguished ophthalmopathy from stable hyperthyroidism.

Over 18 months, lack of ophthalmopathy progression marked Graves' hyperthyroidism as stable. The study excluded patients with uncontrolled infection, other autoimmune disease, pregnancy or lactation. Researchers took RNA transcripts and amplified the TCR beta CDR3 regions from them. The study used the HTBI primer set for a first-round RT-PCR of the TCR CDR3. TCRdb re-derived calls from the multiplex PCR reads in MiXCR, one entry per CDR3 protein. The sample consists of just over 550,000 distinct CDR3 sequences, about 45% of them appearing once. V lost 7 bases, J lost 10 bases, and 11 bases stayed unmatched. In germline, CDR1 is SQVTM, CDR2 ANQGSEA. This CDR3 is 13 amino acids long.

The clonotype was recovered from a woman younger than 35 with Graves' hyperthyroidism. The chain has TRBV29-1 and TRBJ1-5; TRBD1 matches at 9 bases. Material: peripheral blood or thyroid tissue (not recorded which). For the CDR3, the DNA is TGCAGCGCTAGACAGGGGGGTAAACACCCCCAGCATTTT. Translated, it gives CSARQGGKHPQHF.